These 16 T cell receptor beta chains were sequenced from one sample in a study of T cell repertoires and HLA-DP antigens. Produced via immunoSEQ multiplex PCR; TCRdb's table is partial and in-frame only. This sample has 90,000 to 130,000 clones, with over 90% found just once. No cognate antigen is known for these TCRs. Specimen: CD4+ T cells from PBMCs. These receptors were collected from a woman aged 18-30 years in good health and CMV-seronegative.

The V and J genes are TRBV11-2 and TRBJ1-2; 12 nucleotides agree with TRBD1. The CDR3 consists of 16 residues. V dropped 5 bases and J dropped 3; count of bases not matched to a gene: 7. The germline CDR1 and CDR2 sequences are SGHAT and FQNNGV. The CDR3 DNA is TGTGCCAGCAGCCCTCCCGGGACAGGGGGCGACTATGGCTACACCTTC. Protein sequence: CASSPPGTGGDYGYTF. Supplemented by reference TRBV11-2 and TRBJ1-2, the full variable domain reads EAGVAQSPRYKIIEKRQSVAFWCNPISGHATLYWYQQILGQGPKLLIQFQNNGVVDDSQLPKDRFSAERLKGVDSTLKIQPAKLEDSAVYLCASSPPGTGGDYGYTFGSGTRLTVV.

This chain connects TRBV18 to TRBJ1-1; D might be TRBD1 (6 bases). Looked up from germline, CDR1 is KGHSH and CDR2 is LQKENI. This CDR3 has 13 residues. Trimming took 5 bases from V and 6 from J, leaving 13 bases between them. The CDR3 loop reads CASSNSGGAEAFF. CDR3 sequence (DNA): TGTGCCAGCTCAAACTCCGGGGGCGCTGAAGCTTTCTTT.

The rearrangement links TRBV29-1 to TRBJ1-1, with D perhaps TRBD1 (6 bases). The CDR3 is 12 residues long. V was clipped by 5 bases and J by 4 bases, with 11 bases between them. The germline CDR1 and CDR2 sequences are SQVTM and ANQGSEA. The CDR3 spells CSVRGGGTEAFF. In DNA, the CDR3 is TGCAGCGTTCGAGGGGGAGGCACTGAAGCTTTCTTT. Full variable domain (remainder filled in from reference TRBV29-1 and TRBJ1-1): SAVISQKPSRDICQRGTSLTIQCQVDSQVTMMFWYRQQPGQSLTLIATANQGSEATYESGFVIDKFPISRPNLTFSTLTVSNMSPEDSSIYLCSVRGGGTEAFFGQGTRLTVV.

This sequence joins TRBV28 and TRBJ1-1; D not certain. This CDR3 comprises 15 residues. Germline CDR1 is MDHEN and CDR2 is SYDVKM. The V gene lost 5 bases and the J gene lost 4 bases, with 17 bases spanning the gap. CDR3 in amino acids: CASSLQDVHGTEAFF. CDR3 nucleotides: TGTGCCAGCAGTCTCCAGGACGTCCATGGCACTGAAGCTTTCTTT.

This chain connects TRBV29-1 to TRBJ1-2, with TRBD1 identical over 7 bases. V lost 5 bases and J lost 4; bases outside the gene matches: 7. This CDR3 region has 13 residues. Per germline, CDR1 SQVTM and CDR2 ANQGSEA. CDR3 bases: TGCAGCGTTATTCCGACAGGGATCTATGGCTACACCTTC. Protein: CSVIPTGIYGYTF. The variable domain in full, with the rest retrieved from reference TRBV29-1 and TRBJ1-2, is SAVISQKPSRDICQRGTSLTIQCQVDSQVTMMFWYRQQPGQSLTLIATANQGSEATYESGFVIDKFPISRPNLTFSTLTVSNMSPEDSSIYLCSVIPTGIYGYTFGSGTRLTVV.

The chain uses TRBV4-2 and TRBJ2-2, with D possibly called TRBD1 or TRBD2 (5 bases each). This CDR3 region has 15 residues. Germline CDR1 reads LGHNA; CDR2 reads YNFKEQ. V lost 1 base to trimming and J lost 2 bases, with 8 bases between them. CDR3 region: CASSQGDLNTGELFF. The CDR3 bases are TGTGCCAGCAGCCAAGGGGACCTCAACACCGGGGAGCTGTTTTTT.

The V gene is TRBV6-1, the J gene TRBJ2-7; D is uncertain. Per germline, CDR1 MNHNS and CDR2 SASEGT. This CDR3 has 16 amino acids. The V end lost 4 bases, the J end lost 0 bases, and 16 bases lay between the germline ends. CDR3 nucleotide sequence: TGTGCCAGCAGTGGGACGTCCCCTTTTAGCTCCTACGAGCAGTACTTC. Translating gives CASSGTSPFSSYEQYF.

CDR3 sequence: CASSLGQNVLFF. CDR3 DNA: TGCGCCAGCAGCCTGGGACAGAACGTTCTGTTCTTC. The rearrangement links TRBV5-1 to TRBJ2-1; 7 bases map to TRBD1. The germline CDR1 and CDR2 sequences are SGHRS and YFSETQ. V gave up 4 bases and J gave up 15 bases; unmatched junction bases: 10. The CDR3 is made up of 12 amino acids.

The chain carries TRBV28 and TRBJ2-1; the D gene is possibly TRBD1 (6 bases). There are 12 residues in the CDR3. V was cut by 5 bases and J by 14 bases, with 16 bases left in between. The germline V gene has CDR1 MDHEN and CDR2 SYDVKM. CDR3 coding DNA: TGTGCCAGCAGTATTAGGGTGGGGGCTGAGTTCTTC. It encodes CASSIRVGAEFF.

The chain recombines TRBV7-9 with TRBJ2-1, with D unclear. V lost 2 bases to trimming and J lost 7 bases, with 12 bases between them. The germline CDR1 and CDR2 sequences are SEHNR and FQNEAQ (reference sequence). This CDR3 is 14 amino acids long. The CDR3 reads CASSLRPTENEQFF. In DNA form, the CDR3 reads TGTGCCAGCAGCTTACGCCCCACAGAGAATGAGCAGTTCTTC.

The chain couples TRBV29-1 to TRBJ2-6, with a tentative D call TRBD2 (5 bases). The CDR3 is 15 amino acids. V lost 1 base to trimming and J lost 7 bases, with 14 bases between them. Germline lookup yields CDR1 SQVTM and CDR2 ANQGSEA. The CDR3 DNA reads TGCAGCGTTGAAGCCACGGACTTGGTAGCCAACGTCCTGACTTTC. Translated, it gives CSVEATDLVANVLTF.

The gene calls are TRBV6-1 and TRBJ1-5; 9 bases match TRBD1. The CDR3 has 19 amino acids. The ends lost 4 bases at V and 6 bases at J; junction bases unmatched: 19. Per germline, CDR1 MNHNS and CDR2 SASEGT. The CDR3 protein is CASSGGTGFIPTLGQPQHF. In DNA, the CDR3 is TGTGCCAGCAGTGGCGGGACAGGGTTCATCCCCACCTTAGGTCAGCCCCAGCATTTT.

The chain links TRBV6-1 to TRBJ2-4, with a possible D match to TRBD2 (5 bases). This CDR3 region has 16 residues. From germline, CDR1 is MNHNS and CDR2 SASEGT. The V and J ends lost 0 bases and 2 bases respectively, with 11 bases between them. The CDR3 DNA reads TGTGCCAGCAGTGAAGCGACGAGGGCAACCAAAAACATTCAGTACTTC. It yields the protein CASSEATRATKNIQYF.

The chain carries TRBV27 and TRBJ2-5; 9 bases match TRBD2. The ends lost 6 bases at V and 5 bases at J; junction bases unmatched: 4. Germline V gene data show CDR1 as MNHEY and CDR2 as SMNVEV (reference sequence). CDR3 length: 13 amino acids. CDR3 sequence: CASRLAGLETQYF. CDR3 nucleotide sequence: TGTGCCAGCAGGCTAGCGGGGTTGGAGACCCAGTACTTC.

This chain uses TRBV7-9 with TRBJ1-4; 9 bases agree with TRBD1. Trimming took 6 bases from V and 7 from J; bases not matched to a gene: 9. CDR1 and CDR2 (germline): SEHNR, FQNEAQ (reference sequence). The CDR3 contains 15 residues. The CDR3 sequence: CASSYTGTGPEKLFF. The DNA of the CDR3 is TGTGCCAGCAGTTATACCGGGACAGGGCCTGAAAAACTGTTTTTT.

The rearrangement joins TRBV28 to TRBJ2-7; possibly TRBD1 or TRBD2 for D (5 bases each). V lost 6 bases and J 3 bases, leaving 12 bases between the germline ends. Germline CDR1 MDHEN, CDR2 SYDVKM. The CDR3 extends over 13 amino acids. The CDR3 reads CASSPGRIYEQYV. In DNA form, the CDR3 reads TGTGCCAGCAGCCCGGGACGGATCTACGAGCAGTACGTC.